The 21 T cell receptor beta chains presented below share a single source sample, sequenced in a study of T cell clonotyping in hematopoietic cell transplantation. Produced via immunoSEQ multiplex PCR; TCRdb's table is partial and in-frame only. The sample consists of fewer than 50,000 clones, more than 75% of them appearing once. Time point meaning: recipient sample about 28 days before transplant, after cytoreduction. The material was peripheral blood mononuclear cells, obtained before stem cell transplant. These receptors were obtained from a man aged 55 to 70 with biphenotypic leukemia. Some clones in this sample may be carry-over from other donors' samples.

This clone showed up just once. The chain links TRBV9 to TRBJ2-6; D is undetermined. Trimming shortened V by 1 base and J by 0 bases, and 5 bases separated the two germline ends. This CDR3 has 15 residues. The germline V gene has CDR1 SGDLS and CDR2 YYNGEE. This CDR3 reads CASSVTISGANVLTF. The DNA for the CDR3 is TGTGCCAGCAGCGTAACGATCTCTGGGGCCAACGTCCTGACTTTC.

The chain joins TRBV7-3 to TRBJ2-6; the match to TRBD2 covers 10 bases. Trimming took 5 bases from V and 0 from J; bases not matched to a gene: 7. The CDR3 covers 18 residues. CDR1 SGHTA and CDR2 FQGTGA come from the germline V gene. The CDR3 coding sequence is TGTGCCAGCAGCCCACAGACTAGCGGGTCCTCTGGGGCCAACGTCCTGACTTTC. This encodes CASSPQTSGSSGANVLTF. Combining the CDR3 with reference TRBV7-3 and TRBJ2-6 gives the whole variable domain GAGVSQTPSNKVTEKGKYVELRCDPISGHTALYWYRQSLGQGPEFLIYFQGTGAADDSGLPNDRFFAVRPEGSVSTLKIQRTERGDSAVYLCASSPQTSGSSGANVLTFGAGSRLTVL.

The V and J genes are TRBV7-6 and TRBJ2-1, with D maybe TRBD2 (5 bases). With 0 bases removed from V and 5 bases from J, the gap between germline ends came to 14 bases. The CDR3 loop spans 16 amino acids. CDR1 and CDR2 from the germline V gene are SGHVS and FNYEAQ. CDR3 nucleotides: TGTGCCAGCAGCTTAGCAAAGAGACTAAGTAACAATGAGCAGTTCTTC. Residues: CASSLAKRLSNNEQFF.

The V and J genes are TRBV6-1 and TRBJ2-7, with 8 bases identical to TRBD1. V lost 5 bases and J lost 5; bases outside the gene matches: 2. Germline V gene sequence: CDR1 MNHNS, CDR2 SASEGT. There are 12 residues in the CDR3. The CDR3 loop reads CASSMTGDEQYF. In DNA, the CDR3 is TGTGCCAGCAGTATGACAGGGGACGAGCAGTACTTC.

The V and J genes are TRBV28 and TRBJ2-1, with TRBD2 matching over 12 bases. The germline gives CDR1 MDHEN, CDR2 SYDVKM. The CDR3 length is 15 residues. V lost 5 bases to trimming and J lost 8 bases; unmatched junction nucleotides: 7. CDR3 coding DNA: TGTGCCAGCAGTAAGACTAGCGGGAGTTTGCATGAGCAGTTCTTC. Protein: CASSKTSGSLHEQFF.

The V and J genes are TRBV29-1 and TRBJ2-7; D might be TRBD1 (5 bases). The CDR3 loop spans 14 amino acids. Trimming removed 2 bases at V and 2 bases at J, with 13 bases between. CDR1 and CDR2 (germline): SQVTM, ANQGSEA. CDR3 in amino acids: CSVELAKGTYEQYF. The DNA of the CDR3 is TGCAGCGTTGAACTGGCTAAGGGGACCTACGAGCAGTACTTC.

In its sample, this clone was seen once. The chain has TRBV19 and TRBJ2-7, with D perhaps being TRBD1 or TRBD2 (5 bases each). This CDR3 has 15 amino acids. Trimming removed 4 bases from V and 2 bases from J, with 15 bases in between. Germline CDR1 LNHDA, CDR2 SQIVND (reference sequence). For the CDR3, the DNA is TGTGCCAGTAGTACAATCGGGACGGATACCTACGAGCAGTACTTC. Its translation is CASSTIGTDTYEQYF.

The CDR3 loop is CASSPETGNTIYF. CDR3 sequence (DNA): TGTGCCAGTTCTCCAGAAACGGGAAACACCATATATTTT. The chain joins TRBV5-4 to TRBJ1-3; D not certain. The CDR3 totals 13 residues. Trimming took off 8 bases at V and 4 bases at J, with 13 bases between the two ends. Germline lookup yields CDR1 SGHNT and CDR2 YYREEE (reference sequence).

The V and J genes are TRBV30 and TRBJ2-1; D gene uncertain. CDR3 length: 12 amino acids. The germline V and J ends were trimmed by 3 bases and 4 bases, with 7 bases remaining between them. Per the germline V gene, CDR1 is GTSNPN and CDR2 is SVGIG (reference sequence). DNA of the CDR3: TGTGCCTGGAGGAGCAGTTACAATGAGCAGTTCTTC. This translates into CAWRSSYNEQFF. Looking up the rest from reference TRBV30 and TRBJ2-1 gives the full variable domain: SQTIHQWPATLVQPVGSPLSLECTVEGTSNPNLYWYRQAAGRGLQLLFYSVGIGQISSEVPQNLSASRPQDRQFILSSKKLLLSDSGFYLCAWRSSYNEQFFGPGTRLTVL.

This chain uses TRBV7-9 with TRBJ1-5, with D perhaps matching TRBD1 (5 bases). CDR1 is SEHNR, CDR2 FQNEAQ, per germline (reference sequence). V was trimmed by 5 bases and J by 1 base, leaving 21 bases between them. CDR3 length: 18 amino acids. The CDR3 protein is CASSEGVAGVWSNQPQHF. CDR3 sequence (DNA): TGTGCCAGCAGCGAAGGGGTCGCTGGGGTTTGGAGCAATCAGCCCCAGCATTTT. The whole variable domain, filled in from reference TRBV7-9 and TRBJ1-5, reads DTGVSQNPRHKITKRGQNVTFRCDPISEHNRLYWYRQTLGQGPEFLTYFQNEAQLEKSRLLSDRFSAERPKGSFSTLEIQRTEQGDSAMYLCASSEGVAGVWSNQPQHFGDGTRLSIL.

The chain is built from TRBV11-2 and TRBJ1-1; D is unresolved. Germline V CDR1 and CDR2: SGHAT, FQNNGV. This CDR3 spans 15 amino acids. V was clipped by 1 base and J by 6 bases, with 15 bases between them. DNA for the CDR3: TGTGCCAGCAGCTTAGCGGGCACATGGGGAGCTGAAGCTTTCTTT. Amino acids: CASSLAGTWGAEAFF. The variable domain in full, with the rest retrieved from reference TRBV11-2 and TRBJ1-1, is EAGVAQSPRYKIIEKRQSVAFWCNPISGHATLYWYQQILGQGPKLLIQFQNNGVVDDSQLPKDRFSAERLKGVDSTLKIQPAKLEDSAVYLCASSLAGTWGAEAFFGQGTRLTVV.

This clone was recorded once. V usage is TRBV30 and J usage is TRBJ2-7, with 13 nucleotides matching TRBD2. The CDR3 length is 17 residues. Germline CDR1 GTSNPN, CDR2 SVGIG (reference sequence). J gave up 3 bases and V 2 bases, and 10 bases lay outside the gene matches. The CDR3 reads CAWSLGWTSGRSYEQYF. The DNA of the CDR3 is TGTGCCTGGAGTTTAGGCTGGACTAGCGGGAGAAGCTACGAGCAGTACTTC.

The V and J genes are TRBV7-9 and TRBJ2-7; D may be TRBD2 (6 bases). The CDR3 has 15 residues. Germline V CDR1 and CDR2: SEHNR, FQNEAQ (reference sequence). V lost 3 bases to trimming and J lost 6 bases, with 18 bases between them. This CDR3 is CASSLSMGDSAEQYF. CDR3 DNA sequence: TGTGCCAGCAGCTTGTCTATGGGGGACTCGGCCGAGCAGTACTTC. The variable domain in full, completed from reference TRBV7-9 and TRBJ2-7, reads DTGVSQNPRHKITKRGQNVTFRCDPISEHNRLYWYRQTLGQGPEFLTYFQNEAQLEKSRLLSDRFSAERPKGSFSTLEIQRTEQGDSAMYLCASSLSMGDSAEQYFGPGTRLTVT.

The V call is TRBV29-1, the J call TRBJ1-5; no definite D call. This CDR3 spans 16 amino acids. Looked up from germline, CDR1 is SQVTM and CDR2 is ANQGSEA. The V and J ends lost 4 bases and 0 bases respectively, with 16 bases between them. The CDR3, as DNA: TGCAGCGTTGTGTTGGACGGATTCTATAGCAATCAGCCCCAGCATTTT. This translates into CSVVLDGFYSNQPQHF.

The gene calls are TRBV5-4 and TRBJ1-2; D gene ambiguous. In germline, CDR1 is SGHNT, CDR2 YYREEE (reference sequence). The V gene lost 4 bases and the J gene lost 2 bases, with 12 bases spanning the gap. The CDR3 is 14 residues long. The CDR3 bases are TGTGCCAGCAGCGCGGCCGGGGAGAACTATGGCTACACCTTC. It is translated as CASSAAGENYGYTF.

The chain links TRBV4-2 to TRBJ2-3; TRBD2 matches 7 bases. This CDR3 spans 15 amino acids. V lost 1 base to trimming and J lost 3 bases; unmatched junction nucleotides: 4. From germline, CDR1 is LGHNA and CDR2 YNFKEQ. The DNA for the CDR3 is TGTGCCAGCAGCCAAGGGGCGGGAGCAACAGATACGCAGTATTTT. Translated: CASSQGAGATDTQYF.

This sequence joins TRBV4-1 and TRBJ2-5, with D tentatively TRBD1 (6 bases). Germline V gene data show CDR1 as MGHRA and CDR2 as YSYEKL. The V end was cut by 0 bases, the J end by 5 bases, with 10 bases between. This CDR3 has 14 residues. CDR3 sequence reads: CASSQDSRGETQYF. CDR3 nucleotides: TGCGCCAGCAGCCAAGATAGTAGGGGGGAGACCCAGTACTTC.

This clone turned up a few times. The chain couples TRBV28 to TRBJ2-7; no clear D. The CDR3 runs 14 residues. Germline CDR1 is MDHEN and CDR2 is SYDVKM. The V end lost 4 bases, the J end lost 0 bases, and 10 bases lay between the germline ends. The CDR3 region has the DNA TGTGCCAGCAGTTCCTCACGTTTCTCCTACGAGCAGTACTTC. It yields the protein CASSSSRFSYEQYF.

In regard to this clone: Other nucleotide sequences from this sample produce the same CDR3. The genes are TRBV11-2 and TRBJ2-7; D gene unclear. The CDR3 loop spans 12 amino acids. V was trimmed by 5 bases and J by 1 base, leaving 6 bases between them. From germline, CDR1 is SGHAT and CDR2 FQNNGV. In nucleotides, the CDR3 is TGTGCCAGCAGCCTGCCGTCCTACGAGCAGTACTTC. Translated: CASSLPSYEQYF.

This chain links TRBV15 with TRBJ2-6, with D hard to call. This CDR3 has 16 residues. Trimming stripped 2 bases from V and 5 bases from J, with 13 bases between. Germline V gene sequence: CDR1 LNHNV, CDR2 YYDKDF (reference sequence). CDR3: CATSRPPSSWANVLTF. For the CDR3, the DNA is TGTGCCACCAGCAGACCTCCGAGTAGCTGGGCCAACGTCCTGACTTTC. The variable domain in full, completed from reference TRBV15 and TRBJ2-6, reads DAMVIQNPRYQVTQFGKPVTLSCSQTLNHNVMYWYQQKSSQAPKLLFHYYDKDFNNEADTPDNFQSRRPNTSFCFLDIRSPGLGDTAMYLCATSRPPSSWANVLTFGAGSRLTVL.

The V call is TRBV4-3, the J call TRBJ1-1; the D is unclear. Germline-derived CDR1 and CDR2 are LGHNA and YSLEER. Trimming pared 1 base from V and 5 bases from J, leaving 14 bases between. The CDR3 totals 15 residues. CDR3 bases: TGCGCCAGCAGCCAAGTAACCGGAACGGGGACTGAAGCTTTCTTT. Its translation: CASSQVTGTGTEAFF.